A selection of T cell receptor beta chains follows, all from one sample in a study of T cell changes during pregnancy in multiple sclerosis. Using immunoSEQ multiplex PCR, the repertoire was profiled, and TCRdb retains in-frame clones only, with some absent. The sample has 36,000 or so clones, approximately 90% seen once. Sample: CD8+ T cells from peripheral blood mononuclear cells, taken in the third trimester of pregnancy. Receptors were obtained from a female donor with multiple sclerosis, enrolled in a pregnancy study. CDR3s include the opening cysteine and the closing phenylalanine or tryptophan. The order of the fields is V gene, CDR3 protein.

TRBV27,CASSWDRVTDTQYF
TRBV5-6,CASSFSQGWSYTF
TRBV11-2,CASSLPGGSGANVLTF
TRBV2,CASSEFPQNSPLHF
TRBV5-1,CASSRAGEKSYEQYF
TRBV7-9,CASSFRGGELSYEQYF
TRBV5-1,CASSLEPGRVGRAFYNEQFF
TRBV7-9,CASSLVGTGKNNEQFF
TRBV12-5,CASGYGTGPSTQHF
TRBV27,CASSLITDTTNEKLFF
TRBV7-3,CASSPTGGAIDTQYF
TRBV19,CASSIVPSPTYEQYF
TRBV4-2,CASSQELGQFSYEQYF
TRBV7-9,CASSAPTSAEETQYF
TRBV4-3,CASSQDLAPLLWTDTQYF
TRBV18,CASSLEKQAVWSGYTF
TRBV7-8,CASSASPSSGGAYEQFF
TRBV27,CASSLSAASNQPQHF
TRBV2,CAILGAGREETQYF
TRBV19,CASRIAGASAHEQYF
TRBV14,CASSPDTEAFF
TRBV5-1,CASSLGSGYNEQFF
TRBV11-3,CASSPGRGGSYNEQFF
TRBV7-8,CASSLVSPREASTDTQYF
TRBV25-1,CATLVETQYF
TRBV27,CASSHDRLISGNTIYF
TRBV6-4,CASSPGTSGTDTQYF
TRBV27,CASSLSRSGNTIYF
TRBV5-4,CASSSIGQGNEKLFF
TRBV4-2,CASSQETSLNTEAFF
TRBV5-5,CASSLVLLGGDLNTEAFF
TRBV6-5,CASSSPTGAGNTIYF
TRBV6-5,CASSYSQGHGYTF
TRBV5-5,CASSPGQGSYNEQFF
TRBV19,CASARGRGTDTQYF
TRBV27,CASSLLGQTAQYF
TRBV10-2,CASSYLDNANQPQHF
TRBV28,CASSSDRLGRTDGYSNQPQHF
TRBV19,CATGVNEQFF
TRBV19,CASSSRTGGDQETQYF
TRBV29-1,CSVEYAPGTGSQETQYF
TRBV6-4,CASSSGTEGEKLFF
TRBV5-6,CASSLWRNSYNEQFF
TRBV27,CASSQRDPGQGFYEQYF
TRBV19,CASRLKGGDYSNQPQHF
TRBV10-1,CASRAGTDNNEQFF